The present T cell receptor beta chain was sequenced within a study of T cells in Graves' hyperthyroidism and ophthalmopathy (dated by TCRdb to between 2017 and 2020). Regarding the complete study: Peripheral blood was sampled at the time of initial diagnosis, prior to any treatment. To identify distinguishing TCR V-J signatures, a discovery cohort of around 100 patients was used, comprising fewer than 45 with Graves' ophthalmopathy and approximately 57 with stable Graves' hyperthyroidism. An independent validation cohort of 18 to 20 hyperthyroidism patients and 17 patients who later progressed to ophthalmopathy tested prospective prediction of ophthalmopathy. The approximately 90 discovery patients were divided at random into training and test sets in a 7:3 ratio. In roughly six Graves' hyperthyroidism patients, the study also compared T-cell repertoires from thyroid tissue with T-cell repertoires from blood. Following sampling, methimazole starting at 30 mg daily was given to hyperthyroidism patients, and high-dose intravenous methylprednisolone was given to ophthalmopathy patients. According to the paper, TCR Vbeta CDR3 sequencing was carried out on 135 peripheral blood samples, which came from more than 40 ophthalmopathy, approximately 72 hyperthyroidism and approximately 17 progressor patients. What the work shows at the level of the full study, not this receptor alone: A model built on a 13 V-J signature distinguished ophthalmopathy from stable hyperthyroidism, reaching approximately 89% sensitivity and about 81% specificity in cross-validation and 80%/75% in testing. No statistical method was used to fix the sample size in advance, and group allocation was not hidden from the investigators. Most expanded thyroid clonotypes (frequency above 0.001) were also found in blood, which suggests that blood repertoires may mirror thyroid immune responses. In validation, the model predicted progression to ophthalmopathy with about 71% sensitivity and around 72% specificity, a median of 6.5 months before onset.

Moderately to severely active disease, a Clinical Activity Score of at least 3, a NOSPECS grade of at least 4, and a duration under 3 months were present in ophthalmopathy patients. The study excluded patients with uncontrolled infections, other autoimmune diseases, pregnancy or lactation. Diagnoses were established on the basis of clinical symptoms, serum thyroxine and TRAb, thyroid ultrasound, and orbital computed tomography. Ficoll-Paque density gradient centrifugation was used to isolate PBMCs from under 11 ml of fresh peripheral blood. Total RNA was extracted with Trizol reagent, and quality was checked on an Agilent 2100 Bioanalyzer. The table lists this clonotype with many counts. Its antigen target is currently unknown. Base qualities were left out, and no much larger clone turns up one base away. CDR1 MDHEN and CDR2 SYDVKM are derived from the germline V gene. V is cut by 4 bases and J by 4 bases, and the space between the germline ends is 11 bases. The CDR3 runs 14 amino acids, cysteine and phenylalanine included. Only the CDR3 region is kept as DNA, spanning 42 bases read in frame from base 1.

TCR beta CDR3 regions were amplified from RNA transcripts. The first round of RT-PCR for the TCR CDR3 was performed with the HTBI primer set and the Qiagen OneStep RT-PCR kit. A second multiplex PCR round built the libraries, followed by size selection and purification. Paired-end sequencing of the libraries was performed with 100 bp reads on an Illumina HiSeq2000. The study's processing was this. SOAPnuke was used to process the raw data, with reads discarded if the reads contained adapters or uncalled bases, had a mean Phred below 15, or lacked an exact constant-primer or identifier match. High-quality paired reads were merged using COPE v1.2.5, and each unique nucleotide sequence was defined as a clonotype. Clonotypes were aligned to IMGT TRBV, TRBD and TRBJ reference segments using MiTCR v1.1. The analysis included only V-J combinations with a frequency above 0.0001, which together covered more than 99% of the repertoires. A TCS score was defined as the ratio between F50 (clonal expansion) and ExV (chaos), using BLOSUM62-based TCRdist between CDR3 peptides within each V-J. Welch's t-statistics and random forest reduced roughly 540 V-J features to under 15, which were used in a naive Bayes classifier (R e1071). TCRdb took the public reads, trimmed them with fastp at Q25, ran MiXCR for clone calling and kept in-frame beta chains. CDR3 protein duplicates are merged, each entry listing the most common genes and DNA. TCRdb's processing, not the study's, gives the V and J calls here. The sample data list about 640,000 distinct CDR3 sequences, and more than 14% of these were observed just once. The ten largest clonotypes hold around 13% of the sample.

Material for sequencing was blood. Recombination joined TRBV28 with TRBJ2-1, with the D gene not confidently named. The sequence was obtained from a woman aged 45-65 years with Graves' ophthalmopathy. The DNA sequence reads TGTGCCAGCAGTTCTATCGACGGTTACAATGAGCAGTTCTTC. Its translation is CASSSIDGYNEQFF.